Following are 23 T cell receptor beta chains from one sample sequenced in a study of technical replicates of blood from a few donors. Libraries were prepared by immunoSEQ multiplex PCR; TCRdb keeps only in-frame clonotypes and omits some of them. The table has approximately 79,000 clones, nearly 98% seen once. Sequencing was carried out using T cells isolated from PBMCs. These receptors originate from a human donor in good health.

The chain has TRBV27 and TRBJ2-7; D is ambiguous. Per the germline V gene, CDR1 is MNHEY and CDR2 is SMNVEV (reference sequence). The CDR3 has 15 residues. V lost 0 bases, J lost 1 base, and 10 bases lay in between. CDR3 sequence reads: CASSLSGYASYEQYF. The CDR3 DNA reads TGTGCCAGCAGTTTATCGGGCTACGCTTCCTACGAGCAGTACTTC.

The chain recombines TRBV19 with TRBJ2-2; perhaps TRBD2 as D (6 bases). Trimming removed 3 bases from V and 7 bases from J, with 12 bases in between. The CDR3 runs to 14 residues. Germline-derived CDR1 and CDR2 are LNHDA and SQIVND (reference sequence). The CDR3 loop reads CASSIPRLDGELFF. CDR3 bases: TGTGCCAGTAGTATCCCTAGACTAGACGGGGAGCTGTTTTTT. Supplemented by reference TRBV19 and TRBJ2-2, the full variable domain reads DGGITQSPKYLFRKEGQNVTLSCEQNLNHDAMYWYRQDPGQGLRLIYYSQIVNDFQKGDIAEGYSVSREKKESFPLTVTSAQKNPTAFYLCASSIPRLDGELFFGEGSRLTVL.

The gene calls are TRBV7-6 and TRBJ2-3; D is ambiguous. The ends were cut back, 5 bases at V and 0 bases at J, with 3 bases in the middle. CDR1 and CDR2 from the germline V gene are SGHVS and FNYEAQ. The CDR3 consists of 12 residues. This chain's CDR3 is CASSESTDTQYF. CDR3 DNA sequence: TGTGCCAGCAGCGAGAGCACAGATACGCAGTATTTT.

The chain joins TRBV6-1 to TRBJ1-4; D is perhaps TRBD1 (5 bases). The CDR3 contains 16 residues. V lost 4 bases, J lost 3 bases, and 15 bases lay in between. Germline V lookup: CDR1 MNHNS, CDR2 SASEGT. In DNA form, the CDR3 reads TGTGCCAGCAGTGCCATCTGGGACTGGTCTAATGAAAAACTGTTTTTT. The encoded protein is CASSAIWDWSNEKLFF.

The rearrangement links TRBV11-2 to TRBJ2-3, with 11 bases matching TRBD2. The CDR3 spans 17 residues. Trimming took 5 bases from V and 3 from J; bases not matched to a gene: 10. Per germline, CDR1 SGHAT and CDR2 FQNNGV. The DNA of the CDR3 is TGTGCCAGCAGCCCAACCCTACTAGCGGGAGAGACAGATACGCAGTATTTT. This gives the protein CASSPTLLAGETDTQYF.

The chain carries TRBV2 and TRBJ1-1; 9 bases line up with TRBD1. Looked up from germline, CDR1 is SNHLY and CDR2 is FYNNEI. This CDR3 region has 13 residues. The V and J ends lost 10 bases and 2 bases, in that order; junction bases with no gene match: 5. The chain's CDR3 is CATRGQGNTEAFF. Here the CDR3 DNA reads TGTGCCACCAGGGGACAGGGTAACACTGAAGCTTTCTTT.

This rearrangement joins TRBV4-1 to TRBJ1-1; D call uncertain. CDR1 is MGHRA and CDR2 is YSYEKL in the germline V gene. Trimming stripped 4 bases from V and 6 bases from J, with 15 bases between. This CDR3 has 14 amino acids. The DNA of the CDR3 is TGCGCCAGCAGCCCCCTAGTCGGGGTCCCTGAAGCTTTCTTT. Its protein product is CASSPLVGVPEAFF.

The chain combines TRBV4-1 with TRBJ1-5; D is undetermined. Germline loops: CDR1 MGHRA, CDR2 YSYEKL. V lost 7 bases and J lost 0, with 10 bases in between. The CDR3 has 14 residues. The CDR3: CASTDAYSNQPQHF. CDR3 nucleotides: TGCGCCAGCACAGATGCATATAGCAATCAGCCCCAGCATTTT.

The CDR3 loop reads CASNKRGREYGYTF. In DNA form, the CDR3 reads TGTGCCAGCAATAAACGGGGTAGGGAGTATGGCTACACCTTC. The rearrangement uses TRBV28 and TRBJ1-2; no firm D call. CDR3 size: 14 residues. The germline V gene encodes CDR1 MDHEN and CDR2 SYDVKM. The germline V and J ends were trimmed by 7 bases and 5 bases, with 17 bases remaining between them.

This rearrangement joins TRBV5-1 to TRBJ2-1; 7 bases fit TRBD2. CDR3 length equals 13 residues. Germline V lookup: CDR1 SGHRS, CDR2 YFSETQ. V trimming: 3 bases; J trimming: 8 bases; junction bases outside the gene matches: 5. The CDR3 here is CASSWGRGDEQFF. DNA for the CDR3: TGCGCCAGCAGCTGGGGGAGGGGCGATGAGCAGTTCTTC.

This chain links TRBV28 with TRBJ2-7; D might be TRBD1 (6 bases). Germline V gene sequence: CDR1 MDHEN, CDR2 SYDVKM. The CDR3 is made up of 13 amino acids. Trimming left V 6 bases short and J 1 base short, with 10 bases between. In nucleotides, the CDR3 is TGTGCCAGCAGCGAGACAGGTTCCTACGAGCAGTACTTC. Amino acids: CASSETGSYEQYF.

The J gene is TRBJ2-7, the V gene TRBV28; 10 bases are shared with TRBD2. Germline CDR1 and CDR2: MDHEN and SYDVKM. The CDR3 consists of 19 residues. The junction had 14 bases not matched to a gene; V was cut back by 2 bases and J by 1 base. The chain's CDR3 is CASSLLGAAGGRYSYEQYF. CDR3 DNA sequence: TGTGCCAGCAGTTTACTCGGGGCAGCGGGAGGGCGTTATTCCTACGAGCAGTACTTC.

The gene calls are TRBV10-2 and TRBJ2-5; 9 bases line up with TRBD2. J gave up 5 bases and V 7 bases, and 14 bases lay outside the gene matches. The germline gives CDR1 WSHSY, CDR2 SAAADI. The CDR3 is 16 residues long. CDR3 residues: CASTEWRGGLSETQYF. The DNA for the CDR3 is TGCGCCAGCACCGAGTGGCGGGGGGGCCTGTCGGAGACCCAGTACTTC.

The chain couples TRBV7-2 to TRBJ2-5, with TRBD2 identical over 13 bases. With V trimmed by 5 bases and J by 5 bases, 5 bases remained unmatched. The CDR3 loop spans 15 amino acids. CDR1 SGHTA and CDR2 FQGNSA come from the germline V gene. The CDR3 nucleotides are TGTGCCAGCAGCCCCGGACTAGCGGGAGATGAGACCCAGTACTTC. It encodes CASSPGLAGDETQYF.

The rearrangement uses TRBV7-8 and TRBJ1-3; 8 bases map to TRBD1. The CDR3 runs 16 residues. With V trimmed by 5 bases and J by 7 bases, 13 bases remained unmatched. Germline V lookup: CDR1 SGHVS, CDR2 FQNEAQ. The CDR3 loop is CASSKQGGVLRNTIYF. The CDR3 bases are TGTGCCAGCAGCAAACAGGGGGGGGTTCTGCGGAACACCATATATTTT.

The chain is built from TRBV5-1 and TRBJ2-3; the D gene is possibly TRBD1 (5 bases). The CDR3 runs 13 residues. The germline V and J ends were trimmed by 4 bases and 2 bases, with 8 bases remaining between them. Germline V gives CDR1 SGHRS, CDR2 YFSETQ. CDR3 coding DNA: TGCGCCAGCAGCACAGGACCCACAGATACGCAGTATTTT. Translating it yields CASSTGPTDTQYF.

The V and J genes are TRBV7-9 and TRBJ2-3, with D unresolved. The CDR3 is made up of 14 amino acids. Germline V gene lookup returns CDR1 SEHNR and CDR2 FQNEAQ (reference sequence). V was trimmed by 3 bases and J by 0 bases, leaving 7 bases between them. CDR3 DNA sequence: TGTGCCAGCAGCTTCCAACAGAGCACAGATACGCAGTATTTT. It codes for CASSFQQSTDTQYF.

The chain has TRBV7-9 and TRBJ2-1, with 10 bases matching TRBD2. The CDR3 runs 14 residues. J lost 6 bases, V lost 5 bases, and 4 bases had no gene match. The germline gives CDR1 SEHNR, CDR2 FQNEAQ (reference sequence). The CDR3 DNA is TGTGCCAGCAGCCTCAGCGGGAGGGGCAATGAGCAGTTCTTC. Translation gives CASSLSGRGNEQFF.

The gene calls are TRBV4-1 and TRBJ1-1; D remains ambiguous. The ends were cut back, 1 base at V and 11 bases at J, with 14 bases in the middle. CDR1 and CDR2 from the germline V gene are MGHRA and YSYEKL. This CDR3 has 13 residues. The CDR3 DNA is TGCGCCAGCAGCCAAGTTAGTCTTGGAGGGGCTTTCTTT. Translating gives CASSQVSLGGAFF.

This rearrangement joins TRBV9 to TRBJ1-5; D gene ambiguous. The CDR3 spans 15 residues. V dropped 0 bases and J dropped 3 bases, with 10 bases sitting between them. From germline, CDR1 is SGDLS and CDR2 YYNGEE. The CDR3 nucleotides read TGTGCCAGCAGCGTAGCCGGGATTCCCAATCAGCCCCAGCATTTT. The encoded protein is CASSVAGIPNQPQHF.

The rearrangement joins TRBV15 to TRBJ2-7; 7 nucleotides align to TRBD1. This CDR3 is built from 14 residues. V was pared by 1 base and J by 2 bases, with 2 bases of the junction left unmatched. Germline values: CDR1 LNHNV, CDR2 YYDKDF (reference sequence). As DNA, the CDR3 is TGTGCCACCAGCAGAGGACAGGGCGCCTACGAGCAGTACTTC. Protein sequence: CATSRGQGAYEQYF. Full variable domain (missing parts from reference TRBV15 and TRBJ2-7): DAMVIQNPRYQVTQFGKPVTLSCSQTLNHNVMYWYQQKSSQAPKLLFHYYDKDFNNEADTPDNFQSRRPNTSFCFLDIRSPGLGDTAMYLCATSRGQGAYEQYFGPGTRLTVT.

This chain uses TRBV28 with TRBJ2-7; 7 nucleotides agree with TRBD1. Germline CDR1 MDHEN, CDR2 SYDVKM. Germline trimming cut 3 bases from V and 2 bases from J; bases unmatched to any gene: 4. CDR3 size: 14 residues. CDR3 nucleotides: TGTGCCAGCAGTTTCTCGACAGGGACCTACGAGCAGTACTTC. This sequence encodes CASSFSTGTYEQYF.

The CDR3 sequence is CASSPIGSYEQYF. The CDR3 DNA reads as TGTGCCAGCAGCCCAATAGGGAGCTACGAGCAGTACTTC. V gene TRBV7-9 combines with J gene TRBJ2-7; TRBD2 is a possible D gene (5 bases). Germline V CDR1 and CDR2: SEHNR, FQNEAQ (reference sequence). The ends were cut back, 5 bases at V and 3 bases at J, with 11 bases in the middle. This CDR3 region has 13 residues.